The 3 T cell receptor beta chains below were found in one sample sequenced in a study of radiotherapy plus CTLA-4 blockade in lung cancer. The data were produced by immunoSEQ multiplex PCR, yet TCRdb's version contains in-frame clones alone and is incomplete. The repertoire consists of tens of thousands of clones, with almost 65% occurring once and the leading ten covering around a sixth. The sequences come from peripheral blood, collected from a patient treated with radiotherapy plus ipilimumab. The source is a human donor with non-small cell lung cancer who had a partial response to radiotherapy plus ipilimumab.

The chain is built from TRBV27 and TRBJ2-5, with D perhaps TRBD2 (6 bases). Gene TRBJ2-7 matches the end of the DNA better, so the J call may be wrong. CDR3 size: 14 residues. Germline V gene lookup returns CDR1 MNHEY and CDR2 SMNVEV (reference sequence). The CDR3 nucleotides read TGTGCCAGCAGTTGGACTACCAGCTCCTACGAGCAGTACTTC. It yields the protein CASSWTTSSYEQYF.

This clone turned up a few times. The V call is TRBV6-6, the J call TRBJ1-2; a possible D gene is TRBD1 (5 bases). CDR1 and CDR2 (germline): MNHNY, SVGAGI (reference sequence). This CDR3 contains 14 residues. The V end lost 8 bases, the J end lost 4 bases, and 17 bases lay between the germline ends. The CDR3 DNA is TGTGCCAGCGTTGTACAGGACATACGCTATGGCTACACCTTC. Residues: CASVVQDIRYGYTF.

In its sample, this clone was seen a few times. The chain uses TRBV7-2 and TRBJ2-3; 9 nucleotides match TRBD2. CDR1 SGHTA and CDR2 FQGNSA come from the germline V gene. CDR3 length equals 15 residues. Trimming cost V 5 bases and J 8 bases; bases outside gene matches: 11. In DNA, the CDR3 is TGTGCCAGCAGCCCCCGTGACTCTAGCGGGGCTACGCAGTATTTT. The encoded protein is CASSPRDSSGATQYF.